This T cell receptor beta chain was recovered during a study of monozygotic twins with inflammatory bowel disease. UMIs bearing a 6-nucleotide sample barcode were added through template switching. TCRdb re-called the 5' RACE reads; one entry per CDR3 protein, DNA not given. The record lists 420,000 or so distinct CDR3 sequences, of which the ten most abundant hold 2% to 2.5%. This CDR3 region has 13 residues. In germline, CDR1 is SQVTM, CDR2 ANQGSEA. This chain joins TRBV29-1 and TRBJ2-1; there is no DNA to check the TCRdb D call of TRBD1. The specimen was blood. This clonotype was sampled from a human donor with ulcerative colitis or Crohn's disease, or a healthy co-twin of an affected twin (not recorded which). The CDR3 protein is CSLIWDRTNEQFF.